A selection of T cell receptor beta chains follows, all from one sample in a study of T cells after yellow fever vaccination. Each CDR3 protein is one row after TCRdb ran MiXCR on the 5' RACE reads. Counted here are 100,000 to 150,000 distinct CDR3 sequences, more than 7.5% occurring once; the ten biggest clones make up less than 40%. The material was CD8+ T cells sorted from PBMCs, obtained on the day of the yellow fever booster vaccination. The origin of the receptors is a man younger than 30 who received the YFV17D yellow fever vaccine. The CDR3 runs from the conserved cysteine through the conserved F or W. Fields, in order: V gene, D gene, clone size, J gene, CDR3 protein, CDR3 DNA. A D gene is named only where the DNA matches it firmly. Only some rows state a clone size, as once, few, many or a class for expanded clones.

TRBV20-1,-,few,TRBJ1-5,CSARDPGARERHF,TGCAGTGCTAGAGATCCCGGGGCCCGGGAACGCCATTTT
TRBV6-5,TRBD2,-,TRBJ2-7,CASSYSASGDFYEQYF,TGTGCCAGCAGTTACTCGGCTAGCGGGGATTTCTACGAGCAGTACTTC
TRBV9,TRBD2,-,TRBJ2-1,CASSLGGGSEQFF,TGTGCCAGCAGCTTAGGCGGGGGGTCTGAGCAGTTCTTC
TRBV19,-,-,TRBJ2-1,CASSTAPGGSYNEQFF,TGTGCCAGTAGTACCGCTCCCGGAGGTTCCTACAATGAGCAGTTCTTC
TRBV9,-,many,TRBJ2-5,CASSVGTGEQETQYF,TGTGCCAGCAGCGTAGGAACAGGAGAACAAGAGACCCAGTACTTC
TRBV24-1,-,few,TRBJ1-4,CATSDNGSNEKLFF,TGTGCCACCAGTGATAACGGGAGTAATGAAAAACTGTTTTTT
TRBV5-1,-,-,TRBJ2-5,CASSLLQLQETQYF,TGCGCCAGCAGCTTGTTACAGCTCCAAGAGACCCAGTACTTC
TRBV5-4,-,few,TRBJ2-7,CASSFWGGEQYF,TGTGCCAGCAGCTTTTGGGGTGGCGAGCAGTACTTC
TRBV9,TRBD2,-,TRBJ2-1,CASSYGLAGEYNEQFF,TGTGCCAGCAGCTACGGACTAGCGGGCGAGTACAATGAGCAGTTCTTC
TRBV29-1,TRBD1,-,TRBJ1-2,CSARDRGVGYTF,TGCAGCGCCCGGGACAGGGGAGTAGGCTACACCTTC
TRBV24-1,TRBD1,few,TRBJ2-1,CATSDPIRGSGLNEQFF,TGTGCCACCAGTGATCCGATCAGGGGGAGCGGTTTGAATGAGCAGTTCTTC
TRBV27,-,few,TRBJ1-2,CASSLLVGGGSDGYTF,TGTGCCAGCAGTTTATTGGTTGGGGGAGGCAGTGATGGCTACACCTTC
TRBV20-1,-,-,TRBJ1-5,CSANRGGNQPQHF,TGCAGTGCTAACCGAGGGGGCAATCAGCCCCAGCATTTT
TRBV27,-,-,TRBJ2-2,CASSLNTGGSGELFF,TGTGCCAGCAGTTTGAACACCGGGGGTTCCGGGGAGCTGTTTTTT
TRBV3-1,TRBD2,few,TRBJ2-5,CASSLLAGGQTRETQYF,TGTGCCAGCAGCCTACTAGCGGGGGGGCAAACACGAGAGACCCAGTACTTC
TRBV5-1,-,few,TRBJ2-7,CASSATGIYEQYF,TGCGCCAGCAGCGCTACAGGGATCTACGAGCAGTACTTC
TRBV7-6,TRBD1,many,TRBJ1-1,CASSPPKAGGTEAFF,TGTGCCAGCAGCCCCCCCAAGGCAGGGGGCACTGAAGCTTTCTTT
TRBV3-1,-,few,TRBJ2-2,CASSRGAGGELFF,TGTGCCAGCAGCCGGGGGGCCGGCGGGGAGCTGTTTTTT
TRBV19,-,-,TRBJ1-1,CASSPTLTGTEAFF,TGTGCCAGTAGTCCAACCCTGACGGGGACTGAAGCTTTCTTT
TRBV30,TRBD2,-,TRBJ2-1,CAWAPLAGGPDEQFF,TGTGCCTGGGCGCCCCTAGCGGGGGGGCCGGATGAGCAGTTCTTC
TRBV30,-,-,TRBJ2-2,CAWSVLWQGAFGELFF,TGTGCCTGGAGTGTACTGTGGCAGGGAGCGTTCGGGGAGCTGTTTTTT
TRBV5-1,-,many,TRBJ1-6,CASSFDLLSSYNSPLHF,TGCGCCAGCAGCTTTGACCTTTTAAGCTCCTATAATTCACCCCTCCACTTT
TRBV6-5,-,few,TRBJ2-5,CASSSGGAQETQYF,TGTGCCAGCAGTTCTGGGGGGGCCCAAGAGACCCAGTACTTC
TRBV6-5,-,many,TRBJ2-3,CASSYLNVQTGDTQYF,TGTGCCAGCAGTTACTTGAACGTCCAAACAGGGGATACGCAGTATTTT
TRBV23-1,TRBD1,many,TRBJ2-4,CAIQQGAGNIQYF,TGCGCCATACAACAGGGGGCAGGAAACATTCAGTACTTC
TRBV29-1,-,many,TRBJ1-2,CSVEGVDLLRGYTF,TGCAGCGTTGAAGGGGTCGACTTACTGAGGGGCTACACCTTC
TRBV11-2,-,few,TRBJ1-5,CASSSYNQPQHF,TGTGCCAGCAGCTCGTACAATCAGCCCCAGCATTTT
TRBV4-3,TRBD1,-,TRBJ1-3,CASSQVGGGPGNTIYF,TGCGCCAGCAGCCAAGTGGGAGGGGGCCCTGGAAACACCATATATTTT
TRBV9,-,-,TRBJ1-1,CASSGRLGPEAFF,TGTGCCAGCAGCGGAAGACTGGGCCCTGAAGCTTTCTTT
TRBV7-3,-,few,TRBJ2-1,CASSLGQGTYNEQFF,TGTGCCAGCAGCTTAGGTCAGGGGACCTACAATGAGCAGTTCTTC
TRBV6-5,TRBD2,many,TRBJ2-5,CASRRGREETQYF,TGTGCCAGCAGACGGGGGAGGGAGGAGACCCAGTACTTC
TRBV4-1,TRBD2,many,TRBJ2-7,CASSQVPGLAREQYF,TGCGCCAGCAGCCAAGTACCGGGACTAGCTCGCGAGCAGTACTTC
TRBV14,TRBD2,-,TRBJ2-4,CASSPKAGKNIQYF,TGTGCCAGCAGCCCCAAAGCGGGGAAAAACATTCAGTACTTC
TRBV11-2,-,many,TRBJ2-2,CASSPKAYTGELFF,TGTGCCAGCAGCCCAAAGGCTTACACCGGGGAGCTGTTTTTT
TRBV7-6,TRBD2,few,TRBJ2-1,CASSLGERGLRDEQFF,TGTGCCAGCAGCTTAGGAGAGCGGGGGCTCAGGGATGAGCAGTTCTTC
TRBV6-5,-,-,TRBJ1-3,CASSMAFGNTIYF,TGTGCCAGCAGTATGGCATTTGGAAACACCATATATTTT
TRBV20-1,-,many,TRBJ2-4,CSANTGGLAKNIQYF,TGCAGTGCAAATACAGGCGGACTAGCCAAAAACATTCAGTACTTC
TRBV4-1,-,-,TRBJ1-1,CASSQAGGGVNTEAFF,TGCGCCAGCAGCCAAGCAGGCGGGGGCGTGAACACTGAAGCTTTCTTT
TRBV12-3/TRBV12-4,-,-,TRBJ1-1,CASSWGEMNTEAFF,TGTGCCAGCAGTTGGGGGGAAATGAACACTGAAGCTTTCTTT
TRBV6-2/TRBV6-3,TRBD1,-,TRBJ2-5,CASSRGDQQGETQYF,TGTGCCAGCAGTAGAGGGGATCAACAGGGGGAGACCCAGTACTTC
TRBV4-3,-,-,TRBJ2-7,CASSQAFSSYEQYF,TGCGCCAGCAGCCAAGCTTTTAGCTCCTACGAGCAGTACTTC
TRBV7-9,TRBD2,few,TRBJ2-5,CASTGTSGLRVHF,TGTGCCAGCACCGGGACTAGCGGGCTTAGGGTCCACTTC
TRBV4-2,-,many,TRBJ1-1,CASSQGLEGTEAFF,TGTGCCAGCAGCCAGGGACTGGAGGGGACTGAAGCTTTCTTT
TRBV29-1,-,few,TRBJ2-7,CSVLTNAYEQYF,TGCAGCGTCCTCACTAACGCCTACGAGCAGTACTTC
TRBV6-4,TRBD2,-,TRBJ2-1,CARLAGGGNEQFF,TGTGCCAGACTAGCGGGGGGTGGCAATGAGCAGTTCTTC
TRBV11-2,TRBD2,many,TRBJ2-5,CASSLRSFNLAGGPVQQETQYF,TGTGCCAGCAGCTTAAGGTCATTCAACCTGGCGGGGGGGCCCGTACAACAAGAGACCCAGTACTTC
TRBV6-1,-,many,TRBJ1-1,CASRRGGANTEAFF,TGTGCCAGCAGACGAGGAGGGGCGAACACTGAAGCTTTCTTT
TRBV5-4,TRBD2,-,TRBJ2-2,CASGSLGAGAMNTGELFF,TGTGCCAGCGGCTCTCTGGGAGCGGGGGCCATGAACACCGGGGAGCTGTTTTTT
TRBV29-1,-,few,TRBJ1-4,CSVEVAGENEKLFF,TGCAGCGTTGAAGTTGCAGGAGAAAATGAAAAACTGTTTTTT
TRBV25-1,TRBD1,few,TRBJ1-1,CASSAYRGQNEAFF,TGTGCCAGCAGTGCCTACAGGGGGCAAAATGAAGCTTTCTTT
TRBV11-1,-,few,TRBJ2-3,CASSLVGGTLGDTQYF,TGTGCCAGCAGCTTAGTGGGCGGGACCCTCGGAGATACGCAGTATTTT